Shown below are 21 T cell receptor beta chains from a single sample sequenced in a study of shared clonotypes between healthy human individuals. The table came from immunoSEQ multiplex PCR; TCRdb's copy has only in-frame clones and leaves some out. The table lists about 100,000 clones, over 60% of them singletons. Sequencing was done on a sample of memory CD8+ T cells sorted from blood. Subset denoted: CD45RO+ cells pooled with CCR7-negative TemRA cells. These receptors originate from a man aged 25-45 years in good health.

The rearrangement links TRBV5-6 to TRBJ2-1; D is perhaps TRBD1 or TRBD2 (6 bases each). The length of the CDR3 is 16 residues. Germline V CDR1 and CDR2: SGHDT, YYEEEE. Trimming shortened V by 4 bases and J by 7 bases, and 21 bases separated the two germline ends. CDR3 sequence reads: CASSLGGQGSGNEQFF. The CDR3, as DNA: TGTGCCAGCAGCCTGGGGGGCCAGGGGAGTGGGAATGAGCAGTTCTTC.

This clone showed up many times. The same CDR3 can be traced to other DNA sequences in this sample. The chain joins TRBV27 to TRBJ2-1, with unresolved D. Germline V lookup: CDR1 MNHEY, CDR2 SMNVEV (reference sequence). The CDR3 runs to 13 residues. Trimming removed 0 bases from V and 6 bases from J, with 6 bases in between. The CDR3 DNA follows: TGTGCCAGCAGTTTATCACTGGGCAATGAGCAGTTCTTC. This gives the protein CASSLSLGNEQFF.

This clone was detected once. A much larger clone sits a single nucleotide away, making a read error possible. Distinct nucleotide sequences in the sample also encode this CDR3. V and J are TRBV28 and TRBJ2-7, with 7 bases aligning to TRBD2. J gave up 1 base and V 6 bases, and 0 bases lay outside the gene matches. CDR3 length equals 12 residues. The V gene's germline CDR1 is MDHEN and CDR2 SYDVKM. Here the CDR3 reads CASRGLSYEQYF. CDR3 nucleotides: TGTGCCAGCAGGGGACTATCCTACGAGCAGTACTTC.

This clone has only a few counts. At the DNA level, this CDR3 is encoded by other sequences in the same sample as well. The rearrangement joins TRBV6-5 to TRBJ1-4, with a weak D call TRBD1 (5 bases). This CDR3 has 15 amino acids. Germline V gene sequence: CDR1 MNHEY, CDR2 SVGAGI. The V and J ends lost 0 bases and 5 bases respectively, with 10 bases between them. CDR3 in amino acids: CASSYSTGENEKLFF. The CDR3 DNA follows: TGTGCCAGCAGTTACTCTACAGGCGAGAATGAAAAACTGTTTTTT.

This chain links TRBV11-2 with TRBJ1-4, with D unresolved. The CDR3 is 13 residues long. Trimming took 6 bases from V and 6 from J, leaving 11 bases between them. Per the germline V gene, CDR1 is SGHAT and CDR2 is FQNNGV. The CDR3 DNA reads as TGTGCCAGCAGGACCTACATAGATGAAAAACTGTTTTTT. Its translation is CASRTYIDEKLFF.

The chain links TRBV28 to TRBJ1-5; no reliable D call. The germline V and J ends were trimmed by 2 bases and 2 bases, with 7 bases remaining between them. Germline V gene lookup returns CDR1 MDHEN and CDR2 SYDVKM. The CDR3 sequence is 14 residues long. The CDR3 region has the DNA TGTGCCAGCAGTTTACGGGTCGGCAATCAGCCCCAGCATTTT. Amino acids: CASSLRVGNQPQHF.

This clone appeared a few times. The V and J genes are TRBV6-1 and TRBJ2-7, with 7 positions matching TRBD2. Trimming at V came to 1 base and at J to 5 bases, leaving 8 bases not matched to a gene. Germline values: CDR1 MNHNS, CDR2 SASEGT. The CDR3 totals 15 residues. The CDR3 DNA follows: TGTGCCAGCAGTGAAGTCTTTGGCGGGAGTGACGAGCAGTACTTC. Translated, it gives CASSEVFGGSDEQYF.

V usage is TRBV14 and J usage is TRBJ2-7; TRBD1 or TRBD2 may be the D gene (5 bases each). Between the trimmed V and J ends, which lost 4 bases and 0 bases, there was a span of 19 bases. There are 17 residues in the CDR3. The germline gives CDR1 SGHDN, CDR2 FVKESK. The CDR3 protein is CASSLRRSSGSSYEQYF. CDR3 in DNA: TGTGCCAGCAGCCTCCGCAGGTCTTCAGGGAGCTCCTACGAGCAGTACTTC.

The chain links TRBV19 to TRBJ2-7; D might be TRBD2 (6 bases). CDR1 and CDR2 from the germline V gene are LNHDA and SQIVND (reference sequence). This CDR3 region has 15 residues. The V end was cut by 6 bases, the J end by 1 base, with 16 bases between. For the CDR3, the DNA is TGTGCCAGTAGAGGTAACCGGGACTTTTCCTACGAGCAGTACTTC. The encoded protein is CASRGNRDFSYEQYF.

This clone has a handful of counts. The J gene is TRBJ2-7, the V gene TRBV27, with TRBD2 identical over 10 bases. The length of the CDR3 is 17 residues. The ends lost 4 bases at V and 5 bases at J; junction bases unmatched: 14. Per germline, CDR1 MNHEY and CDR2 SMNVEV (reference sequence). The CDR3 region is CASSSLGPSGRGDEQYF. CDR3 in DNA: TGTGCCAGCAGTTCTCTCGGCCCGAGCGGGAGGGGCGACGAGCAGTACTTC.

In its sample, this clone was seen many times. The genes are TRBV19 and TRBJ1-2; a weak D match, TRBD1 (6 bases). Germline V CDR1 and CDR2: LNHDA, SQIVND (reference sequence). The germline V and J ends were trimmed by 3 bases and 7 bases, with 15 bases remaining between them. CDR3 length: 14 residues. As DNA, the CDR3 is TGTGCCAGTAGTATTTCAGGGGCCCTTGGTGGCTACACCTTC. This encodes CASSISGALGGYTF. The full variable domain, completed using reference TRBV19 and TRBJ1-2, is DGGITQSPKYLFRKEGQNVTLSCEQNLNHDAMYWYRQDPGQGLRLIYYSQIVNDFQKGDIAEGYSVSREKKESFPLTVTSAQKNPTAFYLCASSISGALGGYTFGSGTRLTVV.

The CDR3 sequence is CASSALAGVVGGELFF. The CDR3 DNA reads TGTGCCAGCAGCGCACTAGCGGGAGTCGTTGGCGGGGAGCTGTTTTTT. The chain employs TRBV9 and TRBJ2-2, with 11 bases that match TRBD2. The CDR3 spans 16 residues. V was pared by 3 bases and J by 7 bases, with 8 bases of the junction left unmatched. Germline V gives CDR1 SGDLS, CDR2 YYNGEE.

J is TRBJ1-5 and V is TRBV7-2; no clear D. CDR3 length: 12 residues. Germline V lookup: CDR1 SGHTA, CDR2 FQGNSA. V was cut by 4 bases and J by 5 bases, with 6 bases left in between. The CDR3 spells CASSYVDQPQHF. CDR3 bases: TGTGCCAGCAGCTACGTTGATCAGCCCCAGCATTTT. Full variable domain (missing parts from reference TRBV7-2 and TRBJ1-5): GAGVSQSPSNKVTEKGKDVELRCDPISGHTALYWYRQSLGQGLEFLIYFQGNSAPDKSGLPSDRFSAERTGGSVSTLTIQRTQQEDSAVYLCASSYVDQPQHFGDGTRLSIL.

This chain connects TRBV6-4 to TRBJ2-2; the D gene could be TRBD1 or TRBD2 (6 bases each). The CDR3 is made up of 14 amino acids. From germline, CDR1 is MRHNA and CDR2 SNTAGT. With 7 bases removed from V and 3 bases from J, the gap between germline ends came to 12 bases. This chain's CDR3 is CASTPGEDTGELFF. The CDR3, as DNA: TGTGCCAGCACCCCAGGGGAGGACACCGGGGAGCTGTTTTTT.

The chain joins TRBV6-6 to TRBJ2-7, with D possibly being TRBD2 (6 bases). Germline V gives CDR1 MNHNY, CDR2 SVGAGI (reference sequence). V lost 4 bases, J lost 5 bases, and 21 bases lay in between. The CDR3 is made up of 16 amino acids. The DNA for the CDR3 is TGTGCCAGCAGTTGGAACCGGGAGACGGGTTCTGACGAGCAGTACTTC. Translating it yields CASSWNRETGSDEQYF.

This rearrangement joins TRBV5-1 to TRBJ2-7; D ambiguous. The germline gives CDR1 SGHRS, CDR2 YFSETQ. The CDR3 is 11 residues long. V lost 3 bases to trimming and J lost 8 bases, with 9 bases between them. As DNA, the CDR3 is TGCGCCAGCAGCTCGGATCAGAAGCAGTACTTC. Translating it yields CASSSDQKQYF.

This sequence joins TRBV2 and TRBJ2-3; a weak D match, TRBD1 (7 bases). CDR1 is SNHLY, CDR2 FYNNEI, per germline. There are 13 residues in the CDR3. Trimming cost V 9 bases and J 4 bases, with 14 bases left between them. CDR3 sequence reads: CASGGGSSDTQYF. CDR3 in DNA: TGTGCCAGTGGAGGGGGCTCCTCAGATACGCAGTATTTT.

This chain links TRBV7-4 with TRBJ2-3; maybe TRBD2 (6 bases). This CDR3 comprises 16 residues. V lost 1 base and J lost 6, with 17 bases in between. Germline-derived CDR1 and CDR2 are SGHVT and SQSDAQ. The CDR3 here is CASSLERGAGWDTQYF. The CDR3 region has the DNA TGTGCCAGCAGCTTAGAAAGGGGTGCGGGATGGGATACGCAGTATTTT.

V and J are TRBV7-9 and TRBJ2-1; 7 bases fit TRBD1. Unmatched junction bases numbered 6, after V lost 7 bases and J lost 3 bases. The CDR3 spans 14 residues. Per the germline V gene, CDR1 is SEHNR and CDR2 is FQNEAQ (reference sequence). The CDR3 reads CASNHRDSYNEQFF. The DNA for the CDR3 is TGTGCCAGCAACCACCGGGACAGCTACAATGAGCAGTTCTTC.

This clone was recorded a few times. The V and J genes are TRBV5-1 and TRBJ2-5; D gene unclear. Trimming shortened V by 0 bases and J by 1 base, and 4 bases separated the two germline ends. The CDR3 covers 13 residues. Per the germline V gene, CDR1 is SGHRS and CDR2 is YFSETQ. The CDR3 DNA follows: TGCGCCAGCAGCTTGGGTATCCAAGAGACCCAGTACTTC. It translates to CASSLGIQETQYF.

J is TRBJ2-5 and V is TRBV7-9; 11 nucleotides agree with TRBD2. This CDR3 is built from 16 residues. V trimming: 5 bases; J trimming: 1 base; junction bases outside the gene matches: 6. Germline-derived CDR1 and CDR2 are SEHNR and FQNEAQ (reference sequence). The CDR3 DNA follows: TGTGCCAGCAGCGCGTCCGGGACTAGCGGCCAAGAGACCCAGTACTTC. This codes for CASSASGTSGQETQYF.